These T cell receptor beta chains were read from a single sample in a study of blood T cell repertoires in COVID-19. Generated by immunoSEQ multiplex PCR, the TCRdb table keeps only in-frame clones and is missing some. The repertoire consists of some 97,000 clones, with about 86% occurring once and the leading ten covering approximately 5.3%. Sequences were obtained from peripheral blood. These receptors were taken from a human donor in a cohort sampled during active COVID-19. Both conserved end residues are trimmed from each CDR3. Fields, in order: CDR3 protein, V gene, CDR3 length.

CDR3 protein: ASSYTGQGQPQH
V gene: TRBV27
CDR3 length: 12

CDR3 protein: ASSGGSLNYEQY
V gene: TRBV5-1
CDR3 length: 12

CDR3 protein: ASSAVAGGMVEQY
V gene: TRBV6-5
CDR3 length: 13

CDR3 protein: ASSLDGSSYNEQF
V gene: TRBV11-2
CDR3 length: 13

CDR3 protein: ASGHGQACNQPQH
V gene: TRBV21-1
CDR3 length: 13

CDR3 protein: ASTGTSYEQY
V gene: TRBV2
CDR3 length: 10

CDR3 protein: ASSADRVGTGELF
V gene: TRBV9
CDR3 length: 13

CDR3 protein: SASRGIEPYYEQY
V gene: TRBV20-1
CDR3 length: 13

CDR3 protein: ASRRYSGANVLT
V gene: TRBV28
CDR3 length: 12

CDR3 protein: ASSQSWQNTEAF
V gene: TRBV16
CDR3 length: 12

CDR3 protein: ASSYGSGPSNEQF
V gene: TRBV6-5
CDR3 length: 13

CDR3 protein: ASSQERSSGANVLT
V gene: TRBV4-1
CDR3 length: 14

CDR3 protein: ASSYGQGATNEKLF
V gene: TRBV11-1
CDR3 length: 14

CDR3 protein: ASSQDRSGSYNEQF
V gene: TRBV4-1
CDR3 length: 14

CDR3 protein: ASNSAGTSNGYT
V gene: TRBV6-5
CDR3 length: 12

CDR3 protein: ASSDGIAAFYEQY
V gene: TRBV6-1
CDR3 length: 13

CDR3 protein: ASRPNFGNTIY
V gene: TRBV6-5
CDR3 length: 11

CDR3 protein: ASSYSMGVGETQY
V gene: TRBV6-2/TRBV6-3
CDR3 length: 13

CDR3 protein: ASSRDLQGAGADTQY
V gene: TRBV4-3
CDR3 length: 15

CDR3 protein: ASSQGVASAHNEQF
V gene: TRBV4-3
CDR3 length: 14

CDR3 protein: AISESEIMNTEAF
V gene: TRBV10-3
CDR3 length: 13

CDR3 protein: ASPPRSGEIREQF
V gene: TRBV28
CDR3 length: 13

CDR3 protein: SAPTGGEQY
V gene: TRBV20-1
CDR3 length: 9

CDR3 protein: ASSTTGQNYGYT
V gene: TRBV28
CDR3 length: 12

CDR3 protein: ASSIDPTGGLKNIQY
V gene: TRBV19
CDR3 length: 15

CDR3 protein: ASSLTELAKNIQY
V gene: TRBV28
CDR3 length: 13

CDR3 protein: ASSKPGLARSDTQY
V gene: TRBV19
CDR3 length: 14

CDR3 protein: ASISITPGSPTNEKLF
V gene: TRBV19
CDR3 length: 16

CDR3 protein: ASRVNGDSGNTIY
V gene: TRBV7-9
CDR3 length: 13

CDR3 protein: ASSLKVRGLATEAF
V gene: TRBV13
CDR3 length: 14

CDR3 protein: ASSPLTGGNRDTQY
V gene: TRBV23-1
CDR3 length: 14

CDR3 protein: ASSQGTGASDTQY
V gene: TRBV3-1/TRBV3-2
CDR3 length: 13

CDR3 protein: ASRPSRGRSTDTQY
V gene: TRBV11-2
CDR3 length: 14

CDR3 protein: ASSLAGTDTQY
V gene: TRBV6-5
CDR3 length: 11

CDR3 protein: ASSYASGTAQETQY
V gene: TRBV6-5
CDR3 length: 14

CDR3 protein: ASSPWDSVLGDTQY
V gene: TRBV28
CDR3 length: 14